One and the same sample provided the 19 T cell receptor beta chains below, sequenced in a study of graft-versus-host responses after intestinal transplantation. Generated by immunoSEQ multiplex PCR, the TCRdb table keeps only in-frame clones and is missing some. The table lists nearly 30,000 clones, around four fifths of them singletons. Intraepithelial and lamina propria lymphocytes were released after the graft tissue was processed. Sample: ileum tissue, taken 98 days after intestinal transplantation. These receptors were collected from a human patient who received an intestinal transplant, so some T cells may come from the graft donor.

V gene TRBV5-4 combines with J gene TRBJ2-7, with 8 bases fitting TRBD2. V shed 0 bases and J 4 bases; nucleotides not matched to a gene: 3. Germline CDR1 is SGHNT and CDR2 is YYREEE (reference sequence). The CDR3 consists of 14 residues. The CDR3 DNA is TGTGCCAGCAGCTTGGCGGGGGGGCGGTACGAGCAGTACTTC. As protein: CASSLAGGRYEQYF.

The chain joins TRBV6-5 to TRBJ2-5; D may be TRBD2 (7 bases). The length of the CDR3 is 15 residues. The V gene's germline CDR1 is MNHEY and CDR2 SVGAGI. Trimming removed 2 bases at V and 5 bases at J, with 15 bases between. The CDR3 spells CASSYGGGGRETQYF. DNA for the CDR3: TGTGCCAGCAGTTACGGAGGGGGGGGGAGGGAGACCCAGTACTTC.

Here the CDR3 DNA reads TGCGCCAGCAGCCGCAGGGGGACAACAGATACGCAGTATTTT. Its protein is CASSRRGTTDTQYF. This chain joins TRBV10-1 and TRBJ2-3, with TRBD1 identical over 7 bases. The germline V gene encodes CDR1 WNHNN and CDR2 SYGVQD (reference sequence). V trimming: 6 bases; J trimming: 3 bases; junction bases outside the gene matches: 6. This CDR3 comprises 14 residues.

This chain links TRBV28 with TRBJ1-1; D gene unclear. Per germline, CDR1 MDHEN and CDR2 SYDVKM. V shed 6 bases and J shed 4 bases, with 12 bases lying between them. The CDR3 consists of 13 residues. CDR3 protein: CASSLLAATEAFF. DNA of the CDR3: TGTGCCAGCAGCCTTCTGGCGGCCACTGAAGCTTTCTTT.

The rearrangement links TRBV19 to TRBJ1-1; no clear D. The germline V and J ends were trimmed by 0 bases and 7 bases, with 9 bases remaining between them. This CDR3 is built from 13 residues. In germline, CDR1 is LNHDA, CDR2 SQIVND (reference sequence). CDR3 sequence: CASSIDPGLEAFF. The CDR3 DNA follows: TGTGCCAGTAGTATAGATCCGGGCCTTGAAGCTTTCTTT. The whole variable domain, filled in from reference TRBV19 and TRBJ1-1, reads DGGITQSPKYLFRKEGQNVTLSCEQNLNHDAMYWYRQDPGQGLRLIYYSQIVNDFQKGDIAEGYSVSREKKESFPLTVTSAQKNPTAFYLCASSIDPGLEAFFGQGTRLTVV.

The chain uses TRBV7-2 and TRBJ2-1; 12 bases line up with TRBD2. From germline, CDR1 is SGHTA and CDR2 FQGNSA. V shed 5 bases, J shed 8 bases, and the junction held 10 bases outside the gene matches. This CDR3 contains 16 residues. The CDR3 nucleotides are TGTGCCAGCAGCCCCAGACTAGCGGGGGCTTCCGATGAGCAGTTCTTC. Its protein product is CASSPRLAGASDEQFF.

The genes are TRBV6-5 and TRBJ1-5; possibly TRBD1 for D (5 bases). V lost 3 bases, J lost 3 bases, and 15 bases lay in between. The CDR3 spans 16 residues. The germline V gene encodes CDR1 MNHEY and CDR2 SVGAGI. The DNA of the CDR3 is TGTGCCAGCAGTTATTTGTGGAACGGGGCCAATCAGCCCCAGCATTTT. Encoded protein: CASSYLWNGANQPQHF.

V is TRBV6-1 and J is TRBJ2-5; weak D call: TRBD1 (6 bases). Germline-derived CDR1 and CDR2 are MNHNS and SASEGT. The CDR3 consists of 11 residues. Trimming cost V 7 bases and J 5 bases, with 8 bases left between them. The CDR3 bases are TGTGCCAGCACTCAGGGGGAGACCCAGTACTTC. Translation: CASTQGETQYF.

The chain joins TRBV18 to TRBJ1-2; D gene unclear. In germline, CDR1 is KGHSH, CDR2 LQKENI. This CDR3 region has 13 residues. V lost 6 bases, J lost 8 bases, and 16 bases lay in between. The CDR3 DNA sequence: TGTGCCAGCTCGGTCGCCTCTCTGGCAGGCTACACCTTC. The encoded protein is CASSVASLAGYTF.

The count of this clone is one. The chain links TRBV5-6 to TRBJ1-6, with D possibly TRBD1 on 5 matching bases. The CDR3 loop spans 15 amino acids. Germline-derived CDR1 and CDR2 are SGHDT and YYEEEE. With 2 bases removed from V and 10 bases from J, the gap between germline ends came to 16 bases. CDR3 in amino acids: CASSFRGPRDSPLHF. In nucleotides, the CDR3 is TGTGCCAGCAGCTTTAGGGGCCCAAGGGACTCACCCCTCCACTTT.

The V call is TRBV7-9, the J call TRBJ2-2; D uncertain. CDR3 size: 15 residues. Germline CDR1 is SEHNR and CDR2 is FQNEAQ (reference sequence). The V end was cut by 11 bases, the J end by 0 bases, with 16 bases between. CDR3 protein: CASLWDNTNTGELFF. The CDR3 nucleotides are TGTGCCTCACTTTGGGATAACACGAACACCGGGGAGCTGTTTTTT.

The chain joins TRBV5-4 to TRBJ1-2, with unresolved D. Trimming pared 4 bases from V and 3 bases from J, leaving 10 bases between. The CDR3 loop spans 13 amino acids. Looked up from germline, CDR1 is SGHNT and CDR2 is YYREEE (reference sequence). DNA for the CDR3: TGTGCCAGCAGCGGGGTCACGGACTATGGCTACACCTTC. Translated, it gives CASSGVTDYGYTF.

The gene calls are TRBV18 and TRBJ2-5; D is undetermined. CDR1 and CDR2 from the germline V gene are KGHSH and LQKENI. The CDR3 loop spans 11 amino acids. Trimming removed 2 bases from V and 4 bases from J, with 2 bases in between. CDR3 protein: CASSPGETQYF. The CDR3 nucleotides are TGTGCCAGCTCACCAGGAGAGACCCAGTACTTC.

The chain carries TRBV5-1 and TRBJ2-1; possible D gene TRBD1, 6 bases. CDR3 length equals 19 residues. The germline V gene has CDR1 SGHRS and CDR2 YFSETQ. The V gene lost 3 bases and the J gene lost 1 base, with 23 bases spanning the gap. The CDR3 is CASSSIRDRDIGSYNEQFF. CDR3 sequence (DNA): TGCGCCAGCAGCTCGATAAGGGACCGGGACATCGGATCCTACAATGAGCAGTTCTTC.

The V gene is TRBV13, the J gene TRBJ2-5; D tentatively reads TRBD1 or TRBD2 (5 bases each). The CDR3 contains 14 residues. V dropped 5 bases and J dropped 2 bases, with 12 bases sitting between them. Germline assignment: CDR1 PRHDT and CDR2 FYEKMQ (reference sequence). Written as DNA, the CDR3 is TGTGCCAGCAGCCCACGGTGGGGGCAAGAGACCCAGTACTTC. Translation gives CASSPRWGQETQYF. Full variable domain (outside the CDR3, taken from reference TRBV13 and TRBJ2-5): AAGVIQSPRHLIKEKRETATLKCYPIPRHDTVYWYQQGPGQDPQFLISFYEKMQSDKGSIPDRFSAQQFSDYHSELNMSSLELGDSALYFCASSPRWGQETQYFGPGTRLLVL.

The V and J genes are TRBV15 and TRBJ2-5; perhaps D is TRBD1 or TRBD2 (5 bases each). V was cut by 0 bases and J by 3 bases, with 14 bases left in between. The germline V gene encodes CDR1 LNHNV and CDR2 YYDKDF (reference sequence). The CDR3 consists of 16 residues. The CDR3 here is CATSRERVGTEETQYF. The CDR3 region has the DNA TGTGCCACCAGCAGAGAACGGGTAGGGACCGAAGAGACCCAGTACTTC.

By sample fraction, this clone is medium-sized. V and J are TRBV28 and TRBJ2-2; D is unresolved. The CDR3 extends over 13 amino acids. V was pared by 7 bases and J by 7 bases, with 13 bases between. Germline assignment: CDR1 MDHEN and CDR2 SYDVKM. CDR3 protein: CASIDRQIGELFF. CDR3 bases: TGTGCCAGCATTGATAGGCAGATCGGGGAGCTGTTTTTT.

The V call is TRBV30, the J call TRBJ1-2; 7 nucleotides align to TRBD1. The germline V gene encodes CDR1 GTSNPN and CDR2 SVGIG (reference sequence). The CDR3 spans 13 residues. Germline trimming cut 0 bases from V and 2 bases from J; bases unmatched to any gene: 0. CDR3 DNA: TGTGCCTGGAGTGTGACAGGGAACTATGGCTACACCTTC. Translation: CAWSVTGNYGYTF.

This chain uses TRBV30 with TRBJ1-3; D uncertain. V dropped 0 bases and J dropped 4 bases, with 7 bases sitting between them. CDR1 is GTSNPN, CDR2 SVGIG, per germline (reference sequence). This CDR3 is built from 13 residues. The CDR3 DNA follows: TGTGCCTGGAGTGTTACTAGAGGAAACACCATATATTTT. Translating gives CAWSVTRGNTIYF.